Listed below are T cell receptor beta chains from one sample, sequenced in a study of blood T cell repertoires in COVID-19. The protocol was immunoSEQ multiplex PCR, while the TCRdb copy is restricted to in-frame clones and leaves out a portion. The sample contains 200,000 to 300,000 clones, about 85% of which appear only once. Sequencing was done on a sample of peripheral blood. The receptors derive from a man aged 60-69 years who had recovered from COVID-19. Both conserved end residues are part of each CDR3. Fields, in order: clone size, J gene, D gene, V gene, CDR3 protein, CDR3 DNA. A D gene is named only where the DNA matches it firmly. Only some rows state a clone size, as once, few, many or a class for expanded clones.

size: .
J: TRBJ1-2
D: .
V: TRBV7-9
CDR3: CASSYQDTAYGYTF
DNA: TGTGCCAGCAGTTACCAGGACACCGCATATGGCTACACCTTC

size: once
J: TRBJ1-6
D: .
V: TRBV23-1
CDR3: CASSQSGAGNSPLHF
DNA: TGCGCCAGCAGTCAATCAGGGGCTGGGAATTCACCCCTCCACTTT

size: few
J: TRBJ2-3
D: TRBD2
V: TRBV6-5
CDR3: CASSYTRGSGGSQYF
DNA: TGTGCCAGCAGTTACACCCGGGGTAGCGGGGGTTCTCAGTATTTT

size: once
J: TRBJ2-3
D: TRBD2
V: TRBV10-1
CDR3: CASSERSGGRADTQYF
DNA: TGCGCCAGCAGTGAGCGGAGCGGGGGGAGGGCAGATACGCAGTATTTT

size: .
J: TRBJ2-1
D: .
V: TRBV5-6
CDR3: CASSSNRLAIIEQFF
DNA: TGTGCCAGCAGCTCGAACCGGCTAGCGATTATTGAGCAGTTCTTC

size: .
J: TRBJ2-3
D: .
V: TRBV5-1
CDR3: CASSLETVVGGVDTQYF
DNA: TGCGCCAGCAGCTTGGAGACAGTTGTGGGGGGAGTAGATACGCAGTATTTT

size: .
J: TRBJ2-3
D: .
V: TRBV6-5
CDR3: CAAGGGTAGSDTQYF
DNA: TGTGCAGCAGGTGGTGGCACCGCTGGTTCGGATACGCAGTATTTT

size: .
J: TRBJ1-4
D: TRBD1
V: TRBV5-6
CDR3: CASSLEVQGAREKLFF
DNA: TGTGCCAGCAGCTTGGAGGTTCAGGGGGCACGTGAAAAACTGTTTTTT

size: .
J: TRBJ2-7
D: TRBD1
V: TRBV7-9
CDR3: CASSFVDRGEQYF
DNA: TGTGCCAGCAGCTTTGTGGACAGGGGCGAGCAGTACTTC

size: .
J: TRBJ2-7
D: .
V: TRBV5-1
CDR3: CASSLGGDSSYEQYF
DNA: TGCGCCAGCAGCTTGGGCGGGGACAGCTCCTACGAGCAGTACTTC

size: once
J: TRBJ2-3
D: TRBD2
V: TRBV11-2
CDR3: CASSLTWRGAADTQYF
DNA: TGTGCCAGCAGCTTAACTTGGCGGGGGGCGGCAGATACGCAGTATTTT

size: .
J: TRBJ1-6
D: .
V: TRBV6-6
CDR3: CASSSGRDSPLHF
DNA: TGTGCCAGCAGTTCCGGCAGGGATTCACCCCTCCACTTT

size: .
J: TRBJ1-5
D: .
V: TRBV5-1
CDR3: CASSLKGGQPQHF
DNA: TGCGCCAGCAGCTTGAAGGGAGGCCAGCCCCAGCATTTT

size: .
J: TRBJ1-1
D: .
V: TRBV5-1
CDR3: CASSLLGHMNTEAFF
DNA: TGCGCCAGCAGCCTCTTGGGGCACATGAACACTGAAGCTTTCTTT

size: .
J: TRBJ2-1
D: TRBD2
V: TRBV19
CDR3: CASKPLAGGNNEQFF
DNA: TGTGCCAGTAAACCACTAGCGGGGGGCAACAATGAGCAGTTCTTC

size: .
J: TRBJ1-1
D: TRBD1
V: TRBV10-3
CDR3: CAITQGQGITEAFF
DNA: TGTGCCATCACCCAAGGACAGGGGATTACTGAAGCTTTCTTT

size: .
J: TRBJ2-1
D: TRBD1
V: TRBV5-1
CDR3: CASSADRGREQFF
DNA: TGCGCCAGCAGCGCGGACAGGGGGCGTGAGCAGTTCTTC

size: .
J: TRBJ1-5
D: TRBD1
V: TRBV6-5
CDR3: CASLDRANQPQHF
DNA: TGTGCCAGTTTGGACAGGGCTAATCAGCCCCAGCATTTT

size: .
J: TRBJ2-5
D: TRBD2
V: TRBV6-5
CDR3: CASSRSPSREAQYF
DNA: TGTGCCAGCAGTAGATCCCCCAGCCGGGAGGCCCAGTACTTC

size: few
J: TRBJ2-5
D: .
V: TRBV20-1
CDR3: CSAIVETQYF
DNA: TGCAGTGCTATCGTTGAGACCCAGTACTTC

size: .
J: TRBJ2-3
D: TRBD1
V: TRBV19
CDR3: CASSDRGSSTDTQYF
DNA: TGTGCCAGTAGCGACAGGGGCTCTAGCACAGATACGCAGTATTTT

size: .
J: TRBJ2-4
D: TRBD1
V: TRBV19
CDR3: CASSLGTGEWENIQYF
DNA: TGTGCCAGTAGTCTCGGGACAGGGGAATGGGAAAACATTCAGTACTTC

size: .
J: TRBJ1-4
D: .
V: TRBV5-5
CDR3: CASSLVFGFGGDEKLFF
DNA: TGTGCCAGCAGCTTGGTTTTTGGGTTCGGAGGAGATGAAAAACTGTTTTTT

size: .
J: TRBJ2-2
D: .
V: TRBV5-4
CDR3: CASSVGPTNTGELFF
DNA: TGTGCCAGCAGTGTGGGGCCTACGAACACCGGGGAGCTGTTTTTT

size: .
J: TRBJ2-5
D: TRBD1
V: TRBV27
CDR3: CASSATSGTGFGETQYF
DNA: TGTGCCAGCAGTGCTACTTCCGGGACAGGGTTTGGAGAGACCCAGTACTTC

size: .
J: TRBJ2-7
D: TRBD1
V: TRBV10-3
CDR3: CAISRTGNYEQYF
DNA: TGTGCCATCAGCAGGACAGGGAACTACGAGCAGTACTTC

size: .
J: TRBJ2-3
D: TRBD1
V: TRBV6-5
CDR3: CASSYRGRGTDTQYF
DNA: TGTGCCAGCAGTTACAGGGGGCGCGGCACAGATACGCAGTATTTT

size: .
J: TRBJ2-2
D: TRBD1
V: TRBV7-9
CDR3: CASSSIQGASTGELFF
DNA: TGTGCCAGCAGCTCGATCCAGGGGGCTAGCACCGGGGAGCTGTTTTTT

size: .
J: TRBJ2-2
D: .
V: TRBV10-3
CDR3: CAISEVVTGELFF
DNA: TGTGCCATCAGTGAGGTAGTGACCGGGGAGCTGTTTTTT

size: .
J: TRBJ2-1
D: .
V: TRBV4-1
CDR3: CASSQDRRGGRVNEQFF
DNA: TGCGCCAGCAGCCAAGATCGGAGGGGGGGCCGGGTGAATGAGCAGTTCTTC

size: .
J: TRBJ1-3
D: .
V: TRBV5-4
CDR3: CASSMGPGSGNTIYF
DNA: TGTGCCAGCAGCATGGGTCCGGGCTCTGGAAACACCATATATTTT